The 22 T cell receptor beta chains given below trace back to one sample, sequenced in a study of tumor and adjacent non-tumor tissue in lung cancer. This sample's RNA came from whole unsorted tissue. Three rounds of nested PCR, following a modified ARM-PCR protocol, produced the TCRbeta library. From the multiplex PCR reads, TCRdb called clonotypes with MiXCR, one entry per CDR3 protein. This table has more than 85,000 distinct CDR3 sequences, more than 60% appearing once. Sequencing used lung tumor tissue. The receptors stem from an older woman with non-small cell lung cancer.

A word on this clonotype: A much larger clone lies one base from this, so it may be a read error. The V call is TRBV4-3, the J call TRBJ2-1; no definite D call. The CDR3 totals 15 residues. From germline, CDR1 is LGHNA and CDR2 YSLEER. V lost 0 bases, J lost 4 bases, and 10 bases lay in between. The CDR3, as DNA: TGCGCCAGCAGCCAAGAGAGGTGGCCTTACAATGAGCAGTTCTTC. Translated, it gives CASSQERWPYNEQFF.

This chain uses TRBV11-3 with TRBJ2-1; 12 bases align to TRBD2. CDR1 SGHNT and CDR2 YENEEA come from the germline V gene. The ends lost 8 bases at V and 12 bases at J; junction bases unmatched: 20. The CDR3 spans 17 residues. The CDR3 region is CASGLELTSGSHDGQFF. CDR3 coding DNA: TGTGCCAGCGGTTTAGAGTTGACTAGCGGGAGCCACGATGGGCAGTTCTTC.

This clonotype was detected only a few times. Just one base apart from a much larger clone, this may be a read error. The V gene is TRBV20-1, the J gene TRBJ2-1, with 9 bases matching TRBD2. The CDR3 has 14 residues. V trimming: 5 bases; J trimming: 9 bases; junction bases outside the gene matches: 11. Looked up from germline, CDR1 is DFQATT and CDR2 is SNEGSKA (reference sequence). The CDR3 nucleotides read TGCAGTGCTCCCGGGAGTAGCGGGAGACCTGAGCAGTTCTTC. This sequence encodes CSAPGSSGRPEQFF.

In the case of this clonotype: The junction departs from the called germline gene at one end, perhaps through a read error. The V gene is TRBV3-1, the J gene TRBJ1-1, with D perhaps TRBD1 (6 bases). This CDR3 spans 14 amino acids. Germline V gene data show CDR1 as LGHDT and CDR2 as YNNKEL (reference sequence). CDR3 protein: CTSSLRDTITEAFF. In DNA form, the CDR3 reads TGTACCAGCAGCCTACGGGACACCATCACTGAAGCTTTCTTT.

A word on this clonotype: The CDR3 does not end in the conserved phenylalanine or tryptophan, so this is likely a read error. The gene calls are TRBV11-3 and TRBJ2-7, with D perhaps matching TRBD2 (5 bases). This CDR3 has 14 amino acids. CDR1 is SGHNT and CDR2 is YENEEA in the germline V gene. CDR3 sequence (DNA): TGTCCCAGCAGCTTAGGTACGGGAACCTACGAGCAGTACTTA. It specifies CPSSLGTGTYEQYL.

This clonotype was seen only once. CDR3 DNA: TGTGCCAGCAGCACGGACAGGGCGGGCTCACCCCTCCACTTT. Translation: CASSTDRAGSPLHF. The V and J genes are TRBV11-2 and TRBJ1-6; the match to TRBD1 covers 8 bases. Germline V CDR1 and CDR2: SGHAT, FQNNGV. V dropped 5 bases and J dropped 10; count of bases not matched to a gene: 7. The CDR3 runs 14 residues. The whole variable domain, remainder taken from reference TRBV11-2 and TRBJ1-6, is EAGVAQSPRYKIIEKRQSVAFWCNPISGHATLYWYQQILGQGPKLLIQFQNNGVVDDSQLPKDRFSAERLKGVDSTLKIQPAKLEDSAVYLCASSTDRAGSPLHFGNGTRLTVT.

This rearrangement joins TRBV29-1 to TRBJ2-1; D is possibly TRBD2 (5 bases). This CDR3 spans 16 amino acids. Germline-derived CDR1 and CDR2 are SQVTM and ANQGSEA. The CDR3 DNA reads as TGCAAGGTTGAAGGTCTGGACTCCCTATCCTACAATGAGCAGTTCTTC. Encoded protein: CKVEGLDSLSYNEQFF.

This clonotype was seen a few times. An end of the junction differs from the germline gene, which may be a read error. The CDR3 reads CASTLGRGAHNEQFF. CDR3 sequence (DNA): TGTGCCAGCACCTTAGGTAGAGGGGCCCACAATGAGCAGTTCTTC. The chain joins TRBV11-2 to TRBJ2-1; D is perhaps TRBD1 or TRBD2 (5 bases each). Per germline, CDR1 SGHAT and CDR2 FQNNGV. The CDR3 covers 15 residues.

Concerning this clonotype itself: An end of the junction does not agree with germline; a read error may underlie this. The chain has TRBV6-2 or TRBV6-3 and TRBJ2-4; 7 bases line up with TRBD2. The V gene's germline CDR1 is MNHEY and CDR2 SVGEGT. There are 19 residues in the CDR3. The CDR3 DNA sequence: TGTGCCAGCAGCCTCGGGGGAGCGGGACGCGAAGTAGCCAAAGACATTCAGTACTTC. This sequence encodes CASSLGGAGREVAKDIQYF.

Comment on this clonotype: A much larger clone differs by one base, so this may be a read error. V and J are TRBV6-1 and TRBJ2-5, with 10 positions matching TRBD1. The CDR3 consists of 14 residues. CDR1 and CDR2 from the germline V gene are MNHNS and SASEGT. CDR3 in amino acids: CANSEDRGPETQYF. The CDR3 DNA is TGTGCCAACAGTGAAGACAGGGGGCCAGAGACCCAGTACTTC.

In the case of this clonotype: It may be a read error: a sequence one base away is much more abundant. The CDR3 sequence is CASNSGEQPQHF. CDR3 sequence (DNA): TGTGCCAGCAACTCAGGGGAACAGCCCCAGCATTTT. This sequence joins TRBV12-3 or TRBV12-4 and TRBJ1-5; perhaps TRBD1 as D (6 bases). The CDR3 runs 12 residues. Between the trimmed V and J ends, which lost 7 bases and 7 bases, there was a span of 11 bases.

A word on this clonotype: One junction end does not reproduce the germline sequence, and a read error may be involved. V and J are TRBV4-3 and TRBJ1-2; TRBD1 matches at 7 bases. Germline V gives CDR1 LGHNA, CDR2 YSLEER. The length of the CDR3 is 16 residues. CDR3 DNA sequence: TGCGCCAGCAGCCAAACAGGTATGACAGGGCAATATGGCTACAGCTTC. It codes for CASSQTGMTGQYGYSF.

This chain connects TRBV11-2 to TRBJ2-7, with 11 bases identical to TRBD2. Trimming at V came to 7 bases and at J to 3 bases, leaving 8 bases not matched to a gene. CDR1 is SGHAT and CDR2 is FQNNGV in the germline V gene. This CDR3 has 15 amino acids. The CDR3 is CASTCGTSGSYEQYF. The DNA for the CDR3 is TGTGCCAGCACCTGCGGGACTAGCGGAAGCTACGAGCAGTACTTC. Supplemented by reference TRBV11-2 and TRBJ2-7, the full variable domain reads EAGVAQSPRYKIIEKRQSVAFWCNPISGHATLYWYQQILGQGPKLLIQFQNNGVVDDSQLPKDRFSAERLKGVDSTLKIQPAKLEDSAVYLCASTCGTSGSYEQYFGPGTRLTVT.

For this clonotype: The junction departs from the called germline gene at one end, perhaps through a read error. The chain employs TRBV12-3 or TRBV12-4 and TRBJ1-2, with TRBD1 matching over 7 bases. The CDR3 length is 15 residues. CDR3 in amino acids: CASSPGTVRDYGYTF. Written as DNA, the CDR3 is TGTGCCAGCAGTCCCGGGACAGTTCGGGACTATGGTTACACCTTC.

This clonotype is a singleton in its sample. It is likely a read error, because the conserved phenylalanine at the end of the CDR3 is missing. This chain links TRBV15 with TRBJ1-6; D possibly corresponds to TRBD1 (6 bases). Germline V gene data show CDR1 as LNHNV and CDR2 as YYDKDF (reference sequence). The CDR3 consists of 14 residues. CDR3 loop: CATRRGGENSPLHL. DNA for the CDR3: TGTGCCACCAGGAGAGGGGGGGAGAATTCACCCCTCCACCTT.

On this clonotype itself: A read error may produce the germline difference seen at one junction end. This chain connects TRBV11-2 to TRBJ2-7, with 7 bases identical to TRBD2. Germline V CDR1 and CDR2: SGHAT, FQNNGV. This CDR3 region has 15 residues. CDR3 protein: CASSYGSGGSYEEYF. The CDR3 DNA reads TGTGCCAGCAGCTACGGGTCTGGCGGGAGCTACGAGGAGTACTTC. The complete variable domain, with remaining parts taken from reference TRBV11-2 and TRBJ2-7, reads EAGVAQSPRYKIIEKRQSVAFWCNPISGHATLYWYQQILGQGPKLLIQFQNNGVVDDSQLPKDRFSAERLKGVDSTLKIQPAKLEDSAVYLCASSYGSGGSYEEYFGPGTRLTVT.

With regard to this clonotype: A read error may explain this, as a much larger clone is one base away. The chain is built from TRBV12-3 or TRBV12-4 and TRBJ1-1; D is undetermined. This CDR3 has 13 amino acids. The DNA for the CDR3 is TGTGCCAACAGTTTAGGTTTGAGCACTGAAGCTTTCTTT. Residues: CANSLGLSTEAFF.

Concerning this clonotype: An end of the junction differs from the germline gene, which may be a read error. This chain joins TRBV11-1 and TRBJ1-5; TRBD1 is a possible D gene (5 bases). The CDR3 is 13 residues long. Germline V gives CDR1 SGHAT, CDR2 FQDESV (reference sequence). The CDR3 DNA is TGTGCCAGCAACTTAGTCGACTGGGGCCCCCAGCATTTT. Amino acid sequence: CASNLVDWGPQHF.

Remarks on this clonotype: This clone may be a read error of a much larger clone one base away. The V and J genes are TRBV20-1 and TRBJ1-2; D is ambiguous. CDR3 size: 10 residues. CDR1 and CDR2 from the germline V gene are DFQATT and SNEGSKA (reference sequence). The CDR3 region has the DNA TGCAGTGCTAGGTCGGCCGGCTACATCTTC. Its protein product is CSARSAGYIF.

V usage is TRBV19 and J usage is TRBJ1-2; D is unclear. Looked up from germline, CDR1 is LNHDA and CDR2 is SQIVND (reference sequence). The V gene lost 3 bases and the J gene lost 5 bases, with 10 bases spanning the gap. This CDR3 has 13 amino acids. CDR3 nucleotides: TGTGCCAGTAGTATGAAGCTAGGGTATGGCTACACCTTC. Amino acids: CASSMKLGYGYTF.

A word on this clonotype: A much bigger clone sits one base away, suggesting this may be a read error. V gene TRBV29-1 combines with J gene TRBJ1-1, with 9 bases lining up with TRBD1. J gave up 5 bases and V 7 bases, and 8 bases lay outside the gene matches. From germline, CDR1 is SQVTM and CDR2 ANQGSEA. The CDR3 totals 13 residues. Here the CDR3 DNA reads TGCAGCGCTGCGACAGGGGGGAAAACTGAAGCTTTCTTT. Amino acids: CSAATGGKTEAFF.

Remarks on this clonotype: No conserved phenylalanine or tryptophan is present at the end of the CDR3, so a read error is the likely explanation. V usage is TRBV28 and J usage is TRBJ1-1; D remains ambiguous. This CDR3 is 15 amino acids long. CDR1 MDHEN and CDR2 SYDVKM come from the germline V gene. The CDR3 sequence: CASTLLPLTYTEAFS. In DNA form, the CDR3 reads TGTGCCAGCACTTTATTGCCTCTTACCTACACTGAAGCTTTCTCC.